This T cell receptor (beta chain) was observed in a study of blood T cell repertoires in COVID-19. In the study overall: From the United States, Italy and Spain came samples of acute and convalescent COVID-19. Sample material is recorded as cDNA or gDNA derived from T cells, B-cell-depleted T cells, or PBMCs.

CDR1 and CDR2 from the germline V gene are KGHDR and SFDVKD. The V end was cut by 4 bases, the J end by 2 bases, with 13 bases between. The CDR3 covers 15 residues. Seattle patients were enrolled during active infection and followed longitudinally. This clone was detected a few times. Authors' processing steps: Nucleated cell counts were estimated from reference gene primer amplification. Here immunoSEQ multiplex PCR was the method, and the copy in TCRdb shows in-frame clones only, minus some. V and J calls and clone size are those listed in that table; D and trimming were worked out from the DNA. This table has fewer than 200,000 clones, 80% to 90% appearing once.

This clonotype was obtained from an elderly woman with COVID-19, enrolled during active disease. The sequenced sample was peripheral blood. This chain connects TRBV24-1 to TRBJ2-5, with D possibly matching TRBD1 (5 bases). The CDR3 bases are TGTGCCACCAGTGACCCTAACCAGGGACAAGAGACCCAGTACTTC. Amino acid sequence: CATSDPNQGQETQYF.